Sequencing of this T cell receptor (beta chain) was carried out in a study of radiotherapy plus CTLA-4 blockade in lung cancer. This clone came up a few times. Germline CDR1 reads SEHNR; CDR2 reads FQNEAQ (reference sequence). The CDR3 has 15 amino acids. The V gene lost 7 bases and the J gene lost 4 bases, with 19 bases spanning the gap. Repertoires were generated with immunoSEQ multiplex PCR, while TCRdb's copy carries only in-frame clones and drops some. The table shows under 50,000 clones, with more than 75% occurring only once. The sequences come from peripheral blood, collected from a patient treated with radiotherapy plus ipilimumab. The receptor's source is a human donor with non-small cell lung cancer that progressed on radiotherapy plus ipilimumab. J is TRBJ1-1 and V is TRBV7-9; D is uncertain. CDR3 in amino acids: CASTLLEGVSTEAFF. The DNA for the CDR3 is TGTGCCAGCACCCTGCTGGAGGGCGTGAGCACTGAAGCTTTCTTT.